The 17 T cell receptor beta chains reported below all come from one sample, sequenced in a study of cytomegalovirus exposure and HLA in healthy donors. PCR employed 60 Vbeta and 13 Jbeta primers. Only in-frame clones appear in the TCRdb table, and some are missing; sequencing was by immunoSEQ multiplex PCR. Found here are 110,000 to 150,000 clones, about three quarters of them singletons; the top ten hold 3% to 5%. The sample taken for sequencing was PBMCs. The receptors stem from a male donor in good health and CMV-seronegative.

This chain links TRBV6-5 with TRBJ2-7, with 7 bases fitting TRBD1. Unmatched junction bases numbered 4, after V lost 2 bases and J lost 0 bases. The CDR3 covers 15 residues. Per germline, CDR1 MNHEY and CDR2 SVGAGI. Here the CDR3 DNA reads TGTGCCAGCAGTTACGGGACAGCTCCCTCCTACGAGCAGTACTTC. It codes for CASSYGTAPSYEQYF.

This chain uses TRBV12-5 with TRBJ1-5; D is possibly TRBD1 (5 bases). The germline gives CDR1 LGHNT, CDR2 FRNRAP. Trimming cost V 0 bases and J 0 bases, with 15 bases left between them. CDR3 length equals 18 residues. The CDR3 sequence: CASGLVNRGKGSNQPQHF. The CDR3 DNA reads as TGTGCTAGTGGTTTGGTAAATCGGGGGAAAGGTAGCAATCAGCCCCAGCATTTT.

With regard to this clone: An end of the junction differs from the germline gene, which may be a read error. V usage is TRBV5-1 and J usage is TRBJ2-7; 9 bases are a match to TRBD1. Looked up from germline, CDR1 is SGHRS and CDR2 is YFSETQ. This CDR3 contains 14 residues. The CDR3 DNA reads TGCGCCAGCGGCTTCAACGGACAGGGGTACGAGCAGTACTTC. Translated, it gives CASGFNGQGYEQYF.

The chain combines TRBV9 with TRBJ2-1, with 8 bases that match TRBD2. Germline V gene sequence: CDR1 SGDLS, CDR2 YYNGEE. Trimming cost V 0 bases and J 8 bases; bases outside gene matches: 4. This CDR3 has 14 residues. The CDR3 spells CASSVAGGPHEQFF. CDR3 in DNA: TGTGCCAGCAGCGTAGCGGGAGGGCCCCATGAGCAGTTCTTC. The whole variable domain, filled in from reference TRBV9 and TRBJ2-1, reads DSGVTQTPKHLITATGQRVTLRCSPRSGDLSVYWYQQSLDQGLQFLIQYYNGEERAKGNILERFSAQQFPDLHSELNLSSLELGDSALYFCASSVAGGPHEQFFGPGTRLTVL.

This chain connects TRBV25-1 to TRBJ1-3; D is unresolved. Germline V gene lookup returns CDR1 MGHDK and CDR2 SYGVNS. The CDR3 sequence is 13 residues long. V gave up 7 bases and J gave up 0 bases, with 7 bases separating them. CDR3 loop: CASISFSGNTIYF. The CDR3 DNA is TGTGCCAGCATCTCCTTCTCTGGAAACACCATATATTTT.

The DNA of the CDR3 is TGCAGCGTGGGGACAGGACCAAGGCCGACCTCCACCGGGGAGCTGTTTTTT. Translation: CSVGTGPRPTSTGELFF. The chain uses TRBV29-1 and TRBJ2-2; 8 positions agree with TRBD1. Germline trimming cut 6 bases from V and 4 bases from J; bases unmatched to any gene: 16. CDR1 SQVTM and CDR2 ANQGSEA come from the germline V gene. This CDR3 comprises 17 residues.

V is TRBV7-3 and J is TRBJ2-7; the D gene is possibly TRBD1 (5 bases). Trimming removed 1 base at V and 2 bases at J, with 15 bases between. There are 16 residues in the CDR3. Germline CDR1 and CDR2: SGHTA and FQGTGA. This chain's CDR3 is CASSLMSQVPTYEQYF. The CDR3 bases are TGTGCCAGCAGCTTAATGTCACAGGTCCCGACCTACGAGCAGTACTTC. The entire variable domain, with the rest obtained from reference TRBV7-3 and TRBJ2-7, is as follows: GAGVSQTPSNKVTEKGKYVELRCDPISGHTALYWYRQSLGQGPEFLIYFQGTGAADDSGLPNDRFFAVRPEGSVSTLKIQRTERGDSAVYLCASSLMSQVPTYEQYFGPGTRLTVT.

The chain combines TRBV5-1 with TRBJ1-1, with 8 bases matching TRBD1. After removal of 0 bases from V and 7 bases from J, the junction contained 5 bases not matched to a gene. The CDR3 consists of 14 residues. The germline CDR1 and CDR2 sequences are SGHRS and YFSETQ. The CDR3 reads CASSLAQGVYEAFF. The CDR3 coding sequence is TGCGCCAGCAGCTTGGCACAGGGGGTCTATGAAGCTTTCTTT. The variable domain in full, completed from reference TRBV5-1 and TRBJ1-1, reads KAGVTQTPRYLIKTRGQQVTLSCSPISGHRSVSWYQQTPGQGLQFLFEYFSETQRNKGNFPGRFSGRQFSNSRSEMNVSTLELGDSALYLCASSLAQGVYEAFFGQGTRLTVV.

This CDR3 is CASSPLGQGRAGANVLTF. CDR3 DNA: TGCGCCAGCAGCCCCCTGGGACAGGGGAGGGCAGGGGCCAACGTCCTGACTTTC. This chain links TRBV5-1 with TRBJ2-6; 10 nucleotides align to TRBD1. After removal of 4 bases from V and 4 bases from J, the junction contained 11 bases not matched to a gene. Germline values: CDR1 SGHRS, CDR2 YFSETQ. This CDR3 region has 18 residues.

This chain links TRBV2 with TRBJ1-3, with 7 bases lining up with TRBD1. With V trimmed by 6 bases and J by 4 bases, 9 bases remained unmatched. Germline CDR1 is SNHLY and CDR2 is FYNNEI. This CDR3 region has 15 residues. The CDR3 sequence: CASSLRTGAGNTIYF. The CDR3 nucleotides are TGTGCCAGCAGCCTTCGCACAGGGGCCGGAAACACCATATATTTT.

The chain recombines TRBV7-9 with TRBJ2-5, with 9 nucleotides matching TRBD1. The trim removed 3 bases at V and 4 bases at J, leaving 3 bases unmatched. The CDR3 runs 14 residues. Germline V gene data show CDR1 as SEHNR and CDR2 as FQNEAQ (reference sequence). CDR3 sequence: CASSFPTGGETQYF. The CDR3 coding sequence is TGTGCCAGCAGCTTCCCGACAGGGGGAGAGACCCAGTACTTC.

The chain carries TRBV10-3 and TRBJ2-5, with D possibly being TRBD1 (5 bases). The CDR3 covers 15 residues. Trimming cost V 4 bases and J 2 bases, with 14 bases left between them. Germline CDR1 and CDR2: ENHRY and SYGVKD. CDR3 sequence (DNA): TGTGCCATCAGTGCTGGACAAGGAATACAAGAGACCCAGTACTTC. It codes for CAISAGQGIQETQYF.

CDR3 loop: CASSESLAEANYGYTF. Written as DNA, the CDR3 is TGCGCCAGCAGTGAGTCGTTGGCAGAAGCTAACTATGGCTACACCTTC. This rearrangement joins TRBV10-1 to TRBJ1-2; D ambiguous. The CDR3 totals 16 residues. V lost 0 bases, J lost 0 bases, and 11 bases lay in between. Germline V gives CDR1 WNHNN, CDR2 SYGVQD (reference sequence).

The chain employs TRBV7-9 and TRBJ1-2, with D possibly being TRBD1 (6 bases). The germline V gene has CDR1 SEHNR and CDR2 FQNEAQ (reference sequence). The CDR3 is 15 residues long. V was trimmed by 4 bases and J by 6 bases, leaving 18 bases between them. As DNA, the CDR3 is TGTGCCAGCAGCTCTTCGGGACAAGCTACCGATGGCTACACCTTC. Translating it yields CASSSSGQATDGYTF.

The V gene is TRBV14, the J gene TRBJ2-3; D may be TRBD2 (6 bases). V gave up 4 bases and J gave up 7 bases, with 9 bases separating them. CDR3 length: 12 residues. Germline V gives CDR1 SGHDN, CDR2 FVKESK. The CDR3: CASSLTSYTQYF. For the CDR3, the DNA is TGTGCCAGCAGCCTGACTAGTTATACGCAGTATTTT. Together with reference TRBV14 and TRBJ2-3, the CDR3 gives the full variable domain: EAGVTQFPSHSVIEKGQTVTLRCDPISGHDNLYWYRRVMGKEIKFLLHFVKESKQDESGMPNNRFLAERTGGTYSTLKVQPAELEDSGVYFCASSLTSYTQYFGPGTRLTVL.

This rearrangement joins TRBV28 to TRBJ2-1; D remains unclear. The CDR3 covers 16 residues. V gave up 1 base and J gave up 4 bases, with 14 bases separating them. Germline V gene lookup returns CDR1 MDHEN and CDR2 SYDVKM. The CDR3 nucleotides are TGTGCCAGCAGTTTATATTCTACCCCGGAGTACAATGAGCAGTTCTTC. It is translated as CASSLYSTPEYNEQFF.

V gene TRBV9 combines with J gene TRBJ1-3, with 9 bases lining up with TRBD1. Germline CDR1 is SGDLS and CDR2 is YYNGEE. The V and J ends lost 2 bases and 4 bases, in that order; junction bases with no gene match: 4. This CDR3 is 15 amino acids long. This CDR3 is CASSVRDRGGNTIYF. The CDR3 region has the DNA TGTGCCAGCAGCGTCCGCGACAGGGGGGGAAACACCATATATTTT.